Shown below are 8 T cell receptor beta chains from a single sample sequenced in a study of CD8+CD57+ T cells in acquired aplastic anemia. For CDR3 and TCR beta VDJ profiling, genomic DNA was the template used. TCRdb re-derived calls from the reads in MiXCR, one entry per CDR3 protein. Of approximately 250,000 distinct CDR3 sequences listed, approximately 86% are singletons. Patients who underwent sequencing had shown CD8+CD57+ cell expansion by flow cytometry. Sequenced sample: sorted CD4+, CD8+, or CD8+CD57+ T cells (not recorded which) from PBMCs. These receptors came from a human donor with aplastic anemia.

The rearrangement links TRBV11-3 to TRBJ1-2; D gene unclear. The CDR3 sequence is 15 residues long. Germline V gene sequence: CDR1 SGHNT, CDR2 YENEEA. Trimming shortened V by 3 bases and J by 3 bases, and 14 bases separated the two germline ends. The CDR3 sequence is CASSLKVGGDYGYTF. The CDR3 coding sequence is TGTGCCAGCAGCTTGAAAGTGGGAGGCGACTATGGCTACACCTTC.

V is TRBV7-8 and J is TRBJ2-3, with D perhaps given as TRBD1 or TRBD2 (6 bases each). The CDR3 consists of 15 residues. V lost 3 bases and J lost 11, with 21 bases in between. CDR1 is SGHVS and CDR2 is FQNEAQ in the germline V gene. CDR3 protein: CASSLEGGYAEQQYF. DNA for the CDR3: TGTGCCAGCAGCTTGGAGGGGGGTTACGCTGAGCAGCAGTATTTT.

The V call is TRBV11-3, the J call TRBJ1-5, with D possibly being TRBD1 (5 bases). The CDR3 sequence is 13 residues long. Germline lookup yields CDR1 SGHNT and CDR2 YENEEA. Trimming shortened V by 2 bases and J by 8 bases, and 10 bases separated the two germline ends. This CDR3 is CASSLNVTEPQHF. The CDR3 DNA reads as TGTGCCAGCAGCTTAAATGTGACAGAGCCCCAGCATTTT. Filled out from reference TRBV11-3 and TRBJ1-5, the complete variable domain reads EAGVVQSPRYKIIEKKQPVAFWCNPISGHNTLYWYLQNLGQGPELLIRYENEEAVDDSQLPKDRFSAERLKGVDSTLKIQPAELGDSAVYLCASSLNVTEPQHFGDGTRLSIL.

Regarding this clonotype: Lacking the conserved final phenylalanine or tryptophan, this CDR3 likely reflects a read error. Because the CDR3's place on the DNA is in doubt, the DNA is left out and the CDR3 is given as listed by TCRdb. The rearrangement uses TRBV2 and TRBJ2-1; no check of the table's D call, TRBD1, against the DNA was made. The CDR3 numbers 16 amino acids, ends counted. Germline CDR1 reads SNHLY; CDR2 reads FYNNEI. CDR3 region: CASGDGGTDTQDYRPC.

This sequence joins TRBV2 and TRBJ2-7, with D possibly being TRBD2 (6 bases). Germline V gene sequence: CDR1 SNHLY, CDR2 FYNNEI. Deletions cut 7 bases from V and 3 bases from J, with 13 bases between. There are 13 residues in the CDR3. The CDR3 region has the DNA TGTGCCAGCACTGATCGGGGGATCTACGAGCAGTACTTC. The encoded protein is CASTDRGIYEQYF.

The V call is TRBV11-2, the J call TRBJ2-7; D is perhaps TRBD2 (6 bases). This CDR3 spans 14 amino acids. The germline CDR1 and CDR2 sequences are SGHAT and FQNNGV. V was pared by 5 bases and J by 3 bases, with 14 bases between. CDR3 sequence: CASSALLAVYEQYF. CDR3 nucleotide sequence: TGTGCCAGCAGCGCCTTACTAGCCGTCTACGAGCAGTACTTC.

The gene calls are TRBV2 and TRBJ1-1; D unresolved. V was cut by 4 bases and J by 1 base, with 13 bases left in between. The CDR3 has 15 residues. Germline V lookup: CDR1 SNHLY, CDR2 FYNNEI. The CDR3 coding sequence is TGTGCCAGCAGTGGTGGGGAGGCCCGGAACACTGAAGCTTTCTTT. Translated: CASSGGEARNTEAFF.

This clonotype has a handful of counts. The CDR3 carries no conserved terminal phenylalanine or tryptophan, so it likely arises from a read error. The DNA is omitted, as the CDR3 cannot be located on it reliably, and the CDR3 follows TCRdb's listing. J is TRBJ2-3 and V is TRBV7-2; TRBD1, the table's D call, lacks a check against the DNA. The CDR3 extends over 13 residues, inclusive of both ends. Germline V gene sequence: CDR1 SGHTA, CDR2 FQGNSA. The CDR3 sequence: CASSKEGATNEKL.